This record covers a single TCR beta chain. Its antigen is as yet unknown. The sample originates from a study of T cells after yellow fever vaccination. Study-level information: Preparation of fractions with low cell numbers was performed using SMART-Seq v4 Ultra Low Input. General observations from the study: After the booster, approximately 96% of CD4 and about 90% of CD8 primary-response clones were re-detected.

The CDR3 has 14 residues. CDR1 SEHNR and CDR2 FQNEAQ come from the germline V gene (reference sequence). V gave up 4 bases and J gave up 7 bases, with 14 bases separating them. The study made its TCR cDNA through 5'RACE template switching. That step introduced a universal primer site along with UMIs. Each CDR3 protein gets one entry after TCRdb re-called the 5' RACE reads with MiXCR. Of 120,000 or so distinct CDR3 sequences in the sample, 8% to 10% were seen once. This sequence was found in a man aged 18 to 29 who received the YFV17D yellow fever vaccine. This rearrangement joins TRBV7-9 to TRBJ2-4; possibly TRBD1 for D (6 bases). The sequencing used CD8+ T cells sorted from PBMCs, collected on the day of the yellow fever booster vaccination. The CDR3 reads CASSSAGTPNIQYF. CDR3 bases: TGTGCCAGCAGCTCCGCCGGGACACCCAACATTCAGTACTTC.